These 13 T cell receptor beta chains share one sample of origin, sequenced in a study of cytomegalovirus exposure and HLA in healthy donors. In the PCR, 60 Vbeta and 13 Jbeta primers were used. Clones were sequenced by immunoSEQ multiplex PCR, and TCRdb holds only the in-frame ones, with some missing. The sample records some 160,000 clones, 77% being singletons. The sequenced sample consisted of PBMCs. Receptor source: a woman aged 30 to 39 in good health and CMV-seronegative.

This clone was found a few times. The chain combines TRBV12-5 with TRBJ2-1; no firm D call. Trimming cost V 3 bases and J 2 bases, with 17 bases left between them. The germline V gene encodes CDR1 LGHNT and CDR2 FRNRAP. The CDR3 runs to 17 residues. CDR3 amino acids: CASGFLLNRTAYNEQFF. The CDR3 coding sequence is TGTGCTAGTGGTTTTTTATTGAACAGAACCGCCTACAATGAGCAGTTCTTC.

With respect to this clone: The sample contains more than one DNA sequence encoding this CDR3. The rearrangement uses TRBV29-1 and TRBJ1-3, with D maybe TRBD1 (5 bases). Per germline, CDR1 SQVTM and CDR2 ANQGSEA. With 2 bases removed from V and 3 bases from J, the gap between germline ends came to 11 bases. This CDR3 comprises 14 residues. This CDR3 is CSVEQGAGGNTIYF. For the CDR3, the DNA is TGCAGCGTTGAACAAGGGGCTGGTGGAAACACCATATATTTT. The whole variable domain, remainder taken from reference TRBV29-1 and TRBJ1-3, is SAVISQKPSRDICQRGTSLTIQCQVDSQVTMMFWYRQQPGQSLTLIATANQGSEATYESGFVIDKFPISRPNLTFSTLTVSNMSPEDSSIYLCSVEQGAGGNTIYFGEGSWLTVV.

The rearrangement joins TRBV29-1 to TRBJ1-2, with TRBD1 matching over 10 bases. V lost 5 bases, J lost 7 bases, and 7 bases stayed unmatched. The CDR3 spans 13 residues. CDR1 is SQVTM, CDR2 ANQGSEA, per germline. This chain's CDR3 is CSVQGGTGAGYTF. CDR3 DNA: TGCAGCGTTCAGGGCGGGACAGGGGCTGGCTACACCTTC.

The sample holds a few counts of this clone. The chain couples TRBV11-2 to TRBJ1-1, with no clear D. This CDR3 comprises 13 residues. Germline values: CDR1 SGHAT, CDR2 FQNNGV. V lost 4 bases, J lost 1 base, and 7 bases lay in between. The CDR3 nucleotides are TGTGCCAGCAGCTCCACTGGGAACACTGAAGCTTTCTTT. It is translated as CASSSTGNTEAFF.

The CDR3 DNA follows: TGTGCCAGTAGTAAGGTAATTCAGGGGAGCTATAGCAATCAGCCCCAGCATTTT. Encoded protein: CASSKVIQGSYSNQPQHF. The J gene is TRBJ1-5, the V gene TRBV19; D perhaps matches TRBD1 (6 bases). Trimming pared 4 bases from V and 0 bases from J, leaving 19 bases between. Germline V lookup: CDR1 LNHDA, CDR2 SQIVND (reference sequence). The CDR3 has 18 residues. The variable domain in full, completed from reference TRBV19 and TRBJ1-5, reads DGGITQSPKYLFRKEGQNVTLSCEQNLNHDAMYWYRQDPGQGLRLIYYSQIVNDFQKGDIAEGYSVSREKKESFPLTVTSAQKNPTAFYLCASSKVIQGSYSNQPQHFGDGTRLSIL.

The rearrangement uses TRBV7-3 and TRBJ2-1, with 7 bases identical to TRBD1. There are 16 residues in the CDR3. Looked up from germline, CDR1 is SGHTA and CDR2 is FQGTGA. The J segment lost 3 bases and the V segment lost 3 bases, leaving 8 bases of the junction unmatched. CDR3 bases: TGTGCCAGCAGCTTTTACGGACAGGATCGCTACAATGAGCAGTTCTTC. Amino acid sequence: CASSFYGQDRYNEQFF.

The chain joins TRBV6-6 to TRBJ1-2; 8 bases are a match to TRBD1. The CDR3 sequence is 14 residues long. Trimming removed 2 bases from V and 7 bases from J; junction bases left unmatched: 6. Germline V gene lookup returns CDR1 MNHNY and CDR2 SVGAGI (reference sequence). CDR3 nucleotide sequence: TGTGCCAGCAGTTACCAGACAGGGGTTAGTGGCTACACCTTC. Its protein is CASSYQTGVSGYTF.

The chain recombines TRBV29-1 with TRBJ2-3; TRBD2 agrees at 12 bases. The CDR3 is 16 amino acids. V shed 6 bases, J shed 4 bases, and the junction held 11 bases outside the gene matches. Germline V gene lookup returns CDR1 SQVTM and CDR2 ANQGSEA. The CDR3 DNA follows: TGCAGCGTCCTCCCCTTGACTAGCGGGAGCGCAGATACGCAGTATTTT. Residues: CSVLPLTSGSADTQYF.

The J gene is TRBJ2-2, the V gene TRBV29-1; TRBD1 aligns across 7 bases. The CDR3 sequence is 13 residues long. In germline, CDR1 is SQVTM, CDR2 ANQGSEA. With V trimmed by 3 bases and J by 7 bases, 5 bases remained unmatched. Here the CDR3 DNA reads TGCAGCGTTGAGGGCGACAGGGACGGGGAGCTGTTTTTT. It is translated as CSVEGDRDGELFF.

The chain links TRBV5-8 to TRBJ1-4; 8 bases agree with TRBD1. The CDR3 totals 15 residues. The V gene's germline CDR1 is SGHTS and CDR2 YDEGEE. V lost 4 bases to trimming and J lost 5 bases; unmatched junction nucleotides: 7. The CDR3 reads CASSPGQGSNEKLFF. CDR3 DNA sequence: TGTGCCAGCAGCCCAGGACAGGGCAGCAATGAAAAACTGTTTTTT. Full variable domain (rest looked up from reference TRBV5-8 and TRBJ1-4): EAGVTQSPTHLIKTRGQQATLRCSPISGHTSVYWYQQALGLGLQFLLWYDEGEERNRGNFPPRFSGRQFPNYSSELNVNALELEDSALYLCASSPGQGSNEKLFFGSGTQLSVL.

Only a few counts were recorded for this clone. In DNA form, the CDR3 reads TGTGCCAGTAGCCCGGGACTGCGGGCAACTAATGAAAAACTGTTTTTT. It encodes CASSPGLRATNEKLFF. This chain links TRBV19 with TRBJ1-4; D is possibly TRBD1 (5 bases). Trimming took off 6 bases at V and 0 bases at J, with 14 bases between the two ends. CDR3 size: 16 residues. Germline V gene data show CDR1 as LNHDA and CDR2 as SQIVND (reference sequence).

CDR3 residues: CASSFKGTEAFF. DNA for the CDR3: TGTGCCAGCAGCTTCAAGGGGACTGAAGCTTTCTTT. The rearrangement links TRBV7-9 to TRBJ1-1, with D tentatively TRBD1 (5 bases). Germline values: CDR1 SEHNR, CDR2 FQNEAQ (reference sequence). V lost 3 bases, J lost 5 bases, and 7 bases lay in between. The CDR3 is 12 residues long.

The rearrangement uses TRBV19 and TRBJ1-2; TRBD1 agrees at 12 bases. The CDR3 extends over 16 amino acids. V shed 5 bases and J 4 bases; nucleotides not matched to a gene: 8. Germline assignment: CDR1 LNHDA and CDR2 SQIVND (reference sequence). DNA for the CDR3: TGTGCCAGTAGTCCACAACCGGGACAGGGGGCCTATGGCTACACCTTC. The encoded protein is CASSPQPGQGAYGYTF.